This section outlines one T cell receptor (beta chain) sequence together with its context. This entry is derived from a study of spatial heterogeneity in lung cancer. Study-wide context: Consistently, beta-chain sequences turned up in larger numbers than alpha-chain sequences did. In the raw reads, each unique TCR and UMI combination was present more than ten times on average.

Germline CDR1 reads SEHNR; CDR2 reads FQNEAQ (reference sequence). This CDR3 region has 14 residues. Noted time point: sample taken at primary tumor resection. Frozen PBMC, nontumor lung or tumor provided whole RNA, which was sequenced unsorted. Every cDNA TCR molecule received its own unique molecular identifier. One entry per CDR3 protein, called by TCRdb with MiXCR from the 5' RACE reads. The sample consists of over 5,000 distinct CDR3 sequences, 13% of them appearing once. This clonotype originated in a female donor with early-stage non-small cell lung cancer. Sequencing used normal lung tissue next to the tumor, obtained at surgery. This chain links TRBV7-9 with TRBJ2-3; TRBD2 might be the D (5 bases). The CDR3 bases are TGTGTCAGTTCACGTACGGGGAGCACAGATACGCAGTATTTT. Its protein product is CVSSRTGSTDTQYF.